This T cell receptor (beta chain) was profiled in a study of blood T cell repertoires in COVID-19. Study-level information: Researchers got acute and convalescent COVID-19 samples from the United States, Italy and Spain.

Original analysis: Scientists estimated how many nucleated cells there were by amplifying reference gene primers. Using immunoSEQ multiplex PCR, the repertoire was profiled, and TCRdb retains in-frame clones only, with some absent. D and trimming come from the DNA, and the V and J calls and clone size come from that table. The profile shows about 140,000 clones, 75% to 85% of them singletons. Sequences were obtained from peripheral blood. The receptor comes from a man aged 50 to 60 with acute or convalescent COVID-19.

Here the CDR3 reads CASSLSRNTEAFF. DNA for the CDR3: TGCGCCAGCAGCCTATCGCGGAACACTGAAGCTTTCTTT. The chain couples TRBV5-1 to TRBJ1-1; no clear D. The V and J ends lost 4 bases and 1 base respectively, with 8 bases between them. Per the germline V gene, CDR1 is SGHRS and CDR2 is YFSETQ. The CDR3 runs to 13 residues.